This T cell receptor beta chain was sequenced during a study of vaccination effects on CD4 cells after COVID-19. V lost 0 bases and J lost 11, with 14 bases in between. CDR1 is WSHSY, CDR2 SAAADI, per germline. The CDR3 runs 15 residues. Note on this clone: Its antigen is not identified.

Using viral peptide pools, the ViraFEST assay grew out antigen-specific CD4+ T cells prior to sequencing. Following a roughly eleven-day culture, CD4+ T cells were purified. A positive SARS-CoV-2 PCR test fell between March and December 2020. Wells of roughly 2 million PBMC each were grown with about 9.8 IU/ml IL-2 and roughly 10 ug/ml peptides. Here immunoSEQ multiplex PCR was the method, and the copy in TCRdb shows in-frame clones only, minus some. The data contain about 45,000 clones, about 75% of them seen just once; the ten biggest clones take up just under 30%. The rearrangement joins TRBV10-2 to TRBJ1-6, with D possibly being TRBD1 (6 bases). The sample consisted of CD4+ T cells from PBMCs cultured with a peptide pool, taken before COVID-19 vaccination. This clonotype originated in a human donor who had a prior SARS-CoV-2 infection. DNA of the CDR3: TGCGCCAGCAGTGAGTCGAGCCAGGGGAAGACACCCCTCCACTTT. Encoded protein: CASSESSQGKTPLHF.